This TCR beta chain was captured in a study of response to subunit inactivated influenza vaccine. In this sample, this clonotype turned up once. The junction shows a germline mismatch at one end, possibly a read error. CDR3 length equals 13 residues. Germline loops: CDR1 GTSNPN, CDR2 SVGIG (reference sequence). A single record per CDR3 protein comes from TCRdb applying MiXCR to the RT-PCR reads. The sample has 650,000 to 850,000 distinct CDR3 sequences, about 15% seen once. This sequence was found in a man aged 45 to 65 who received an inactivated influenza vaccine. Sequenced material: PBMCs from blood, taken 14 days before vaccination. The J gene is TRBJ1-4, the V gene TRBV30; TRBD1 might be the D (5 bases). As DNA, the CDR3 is TGTGCCTGGAGTGTAGGGACTAATGATAAACTGTTTTTT. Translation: CAWSVGTNDKLFF.